This T cell receptor beta chain was sequenced in a study of OX40 agonist ivuxolimab in advanced cancers. In terms of the full investigation: Ivuxolimab, which targeted the costimulatory receptor OX40 (CD134), was an agonistic, fully human IgG2 monoclonal antibody. Intravenous ivuxolimab was administered to patients every 2 weeks at six dose levels: 0.01, 0.1, 0.3, 1.5, 3 and 10 mg/kg. Among the 52 dose-escalation patients, about 19 had hepatocellular carcinoma, some 15 melanoma, 9 renal cell carcinoma and 9 head and neck cancer. In the dose-escalation cohort, about four fifths of patients were male, and the mean age was roughly 60 years with a range of roughly 23 to 79. Patients were allowed to have had prior anti-PD-1, anti-PD-L1 or anti-CTLA-4 therapy, and approximately 37% of the dose-escalation patients had been treated with checkpoint inhibitors. Partial responses occurred in three dose-escalation patients: two with cutaneous melanoma and one with hepatocellular carcinoma. Peripheral TCRbeta sequencing was intended to test whether TCR sequence diversity was altered and clonal T-cell expansion was caused by ivuxolimab. The paper reports the monotherapy dose-escalation portion (N of about 47 patients) of the phase I ivuxolimab trial. The investigation overall reported the following: Low levels of normalized T-cell clonal expansion were also seen in some patients who did not respond. After ivuxolimab, more expanded clones were found on average in CD8+ T cells than in CD4+ T cells. Partial responders in the 0.1-3.0 mg/kg groups had among the lowest normalized peripheral clonal expansion, especially among CD8+ T cells. Antigen specificity was not determined for the clonally expanded peripheral T cells. At doses from 0.1 to 3.0 mg/kg, clonal expansion was seen in both CD4+ and CD8+ blood T cells between baseline and week 6.

Reading the germline V gene (reference sequence) gives CDR1 SGHNT and CDR2 YYREEE. Deletion took 3 bases off V and 4 bases off J, with a span of 7 bases between the germline ends. CDR3 length: 13 amino acids, cysteine to phenylalanine. Kept here is only the CDR3 DNA, which spans 39 bases and is read in frame from base 1. Concerning this clone: Its antigen remains unidentified. No base-level quality is on record; no much larger clone is a single base apart.

For sequencing of the TCRbeta CDR3 region, genomic DNA was extracted from the sorted cells. The immunoSEQ Assay was used for sequencing of TCRbeta CDR3 regions. TCRdb provides this immuneACCESS table in a form limited to in-frame rearrangements. Some clones are lacking; in checked studies, under half of them reflect an unresolved V gene, and why the rest are absent is not known. Within this sample are around 20,000 clones, with over 70% of them counted one time only. Around 15% of the sample comes from the top ten. Patients with autoimmune disease history or receiving systemic immunosuppression were excluded from the trial. In every dose cohort, peripheral blood was drawn for TCR sequencing at baseline, cycle 4 day 1, and cycle 7 day 1. The samples were taken from a phase I, first-in-human, multicenter, open-label dose-escalation trial of ivuxolimab. The trial enrolled adults with locally advanced or metastatic head and neck squamous cell, hepatocellular, melanoma or renal cell carcinoma. Before TCR sequencing, CD4+ T cells and CD8+ T cells were sorted from peripheral blood as separate populations.

The specimen comprised CD4+ or CD8+ T cells sorted from blood, sampled in a trial of the OX40 agonist ivuxolimab. Rearrangement joined TRBV5-4 to TRBJ2-2; TRBD1 might be the D gene, on 5 matching bases. The sequence was collected from an adult with an advanced solid tumor such as melanoma, head and neck, liver or kidney cancer. The DNA reads as follows: TGTGCCAGCAGCTGGGGCGGCACCGGGGAGCTGTTTTTT. It is translated as CASSWGGTGELFF.